These T cell receptor beta chains were read from a single sample in a study of blood T cell repertoires in COVID-19. Libraries were prepared by immunoSEQ multiplex PCR; TCRdb keeps only in-frame clonotypes and omits some of them. The data contain about 290,000 clones, roughly 90% of them seen just once; the ten biggest clones take up 11%. The sequenced sample was peripheral blood. The receptor source for this set is a woman in her twenties or thirties with COVID-19, enrolled during active disease. The CDR3 runs from the conserved cysteine through the conserved F or W. Fields, in order: J gene, D gene, clone size, V gene, CDR3 protein, CDR3 DNA. The D gene is left open where the match is weak. The size entry is marked missing in some rows and otherwise reads once, few, many or a size class.

>TRBJ1-6|-|-|TRBV2
CASRVTGGNSPLHF
TGTGCCAGCAGGGTCACGGGAGGGAATTCACCCCTCCACTTT
>TRBJ2-1|-|-|TRBV3-1/TRBV3-2
CASSQLGGGGGQFF
TGTGCCAGCAGCCAACTAGGCGGTGGGGGCGGGCAGTTCTTC
>TRBJ2-5|TRBD2|-|TRBV27
CASSLGGAGGPAGTQYF
TGTGCCAGCAGTTTAGGGGGGGCGGGGGGCCCCGCGGGTACCCAGTACTTC
>TRBJ1-1|-|-|TRBV4-1
CASSRGGGVSTEAFF
TGCGCCAGCAGCCGGGGGGGAGGGGTAAGCACTGAAGCTTTCTTT
>TRBJ2-2|-|-|TRBV7-9
CASSISGYRTGELFF
TGTGCCAGCAGCATTTCCGGGTACCGCACCGGGGAGCTGTTTTTT
>TRBJ2-2|-|-|TRBV28
CASRRLNTGELFF
TGTGCCAGCAGGCGGCTGAACACCGGGGAGCTGTTTTTT
>TRBJ1-5|-|-|TRBV2
CASSDRSGQRPQHF
TGTGCCAGCAGTGATAGGTCAGGGCAAAGGCCCCAGCATTTT
>TRBJ1-3|-|-|TRBV20-1
CSASVGPRGNTIYF
TGCAGTGCTAGTGTTGGGCCGCGGGGGAACACCATATATTTT
>TRBJ1-3|TRBD1|-|TRBV19
CASRLSGTGYWDSGNTIYF
TGTGCCAGTCGACTTTCAGGGACAGGGTATTGGGACTCTGGAAACACCATATATTTT
>TRBJ2-7|TRBD1|-|TRBV10-2
CASSAGTGKQYF
TGCGCCAGCAGTGCCGGGACAGGGAAGCAGTACTTC
>TRBJ2-1|TRBD2|-|TRBV5-1
CASSLNQRGGNEQFF
TGCGCCAGCAGCTTGAACCAGCGGGGGGGCAATGAGCAGTTCTTC
>TRBJ2-7|-|once|TRBV7-8
CASSSPGLPYEQYF
TGTGCCAGCAGCTCCCCGGGGTTGCCCTACGAGCAGTACTTC
>TRBJ2-1|TRBD1|-|TRBV5-1
CASSDGTGDNEQFF
TGCGCCAGCAGCGACGGGACAGGGGACAATGAGCAGTTCTTC
>TRBJ1-3|-|-|TRBV29-1
CSVTVGSSGNTIYF
TGCAGCGTTACCGTTGGGAGCTCTGGAAACACCATATATTTT
>TRBJ2-1|TRBD2|-|TRBV4-1
CASSQVGGGAVEQFF
TGCGCCAGCAGCCAAGTGGGCGGGGGGGCCGTTGAGCAGTTCTTC
>TRBJ2-7|-|-|TRBV11-2
CASSLAGKGSFEQYF
TGTGCCAGCAGCCTGGCGGGCAAAGGGTCTTTTGAGCAGTACTTC
>TRBJ1-6|-|few|TRBV19
CAIREYSPLHF
TGTGCCATTAGGGAGTATTCACCCCTCCACTTT